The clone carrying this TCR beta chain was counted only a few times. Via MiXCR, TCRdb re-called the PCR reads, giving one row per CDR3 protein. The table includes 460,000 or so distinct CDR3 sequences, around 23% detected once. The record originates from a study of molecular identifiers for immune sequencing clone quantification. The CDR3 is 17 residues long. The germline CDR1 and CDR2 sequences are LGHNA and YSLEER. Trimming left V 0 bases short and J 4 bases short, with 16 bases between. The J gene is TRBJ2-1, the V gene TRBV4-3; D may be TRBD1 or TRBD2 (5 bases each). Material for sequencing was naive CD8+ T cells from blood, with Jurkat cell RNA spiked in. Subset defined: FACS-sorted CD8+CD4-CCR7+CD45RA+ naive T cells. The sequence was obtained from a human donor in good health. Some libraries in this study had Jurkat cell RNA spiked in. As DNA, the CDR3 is TGCGCCAGCAGCCAAGATACGGCGACAGCGGTTTACAATGAGCAGTTCTTC. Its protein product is CASSQDTATAVYNEQFF.